A single sample is the source of the 18 T cell receptor beta chains below, sequenced in a study of Ad26.COV2.S vaccination and SARS-CoV-2 variants. Indicated treatment: some 19 received Ad26.COV2.S at low or high dose, single or two shots; a few received placebo; per-sample allocation not given. The study sampled participants on day 63 after the first vaccine or placebo injection. The data were produced by immunoSEQ multiplex PCR, yet TCRdb's version contains in-frame clones alone and is incomplete. This table holds about 680,000 clones, 70% to 90% found once. This sample comprised peripheral blood, obtained in a trial of Ad26.COV2.S vaccine versus placebo. The receptor source for this set is a person aged 18-60 years who received the Ad26.COV2.S COVID-19 vaccine or a placebo.

The chain employs TRBV7-2 and TRBJ1-3; no reliable D call. CDR3 size: 13 residues. CDR1 and CDR2 from the germline V gene are SGHTA and FQGNSA. V shed 5 bases and J shed 9 bases, with 14 bases lying between them. The CDR3 is CASSARWEGTIYF. The CDR3 region has the DNA TGTGCCAGCAGCGCGAGGTGGGAGGGCACCATATATTTT.

With respect to this clone: Other DNA sequences from this sample encode an identical CDR3 as well. This rearrangement joins TRBV30 to TRBJ1-2; no definite D call. From germline, CDR1 is GTSNPN and CDR2 SVGIG (reference sequence). The CDR3 sequence is 11 residues long. Trimming took off 5 bases at V and 0 bases at J, with 4 bases between the two ends. CDR3 residues: CAWGANYGYTF. The CDR3 DNA sequence: TGTGCCTGGGGAGCTAACTATGGCTACACCTTC.

J is TRBJ2-6 and V is TRBV10-1; D not certain. V dropped 4 bases and J dropped 4 bases, with 5 bases sitting between them. The CDR3 covers 13 residues. Per germline, CDR1 WNHNN and CDR2 SYGVQD (reference sequence). The CDR3 sequence is CASSAAGANVLTF. CDR3 in DNA: TGCGCCAGCAGTGCGGCGGGGGCCAACGTCCTGACTTTC.

The V and J genes are TRBV20-1 and TRBJ2-1, with D tentatively TRBD1 (5 bases). Germline CDR1 and CDR2: DFQATT and SNEGSKA (reference sequence). The CDR3 spans 11 residues. With 1 base removed from V and 16 bases from J, the gap between germline ends came to 14 bases. In DNA, the CDR3 is TGCAGTGCTAGAGGTCTCCAGGGCTCTTTCTTC. It is translated as CSARGLQGSFF.

V is TRBV5-1 and J is TRBJ1-5; D not certain. Germline assignment: CDR1 SGHRS and CDR2 YFSETQ. The CDR3 has 14 amino acids. Trimming stripped 0 bases from V and 4 bases from J, with 8 bases between. CDR3 nucleotides: TGCGCCAGCAGCTTGGCCCCGGGGAATCAGCCCCAGCATTTT. Its protein is CASSLAPGNQPQHF.

This chain connects TRBV19 to TRBJ2-5; 8 positions agree with TRBD2. The germline V gene has CDR1 LNHDA and CDR2 SQIVND (reference sequence). V trimming: 3 bases; J trimming: 7 bases; junction bases outside the gene matches: 16. This CDR3 spans 17 amino acids. DNA for the CDR3: TGTGCCAGTAGTATGACCGGGGCGAGCGGGAGTATGGGGACCCAGTACTTC. Protein: CASSMTGASGSMGTQYF.

V and J are TRBV4-3 and TRBJ1-1; possible D gene TRBD1, 5 bases. The CDR3 is 15 amino acids. Germline assignment: CDR1 LGHNA and CDR2 YSLEER. V shed 0 bases and J shed 6 bases, with 14 bases lying between them. CDR3 protein: CASSQDSGRYSEAFF. The CDR3, as DNA: TGCGCCAGCAGCCAAGACTCGGGGCGTTACTCTGAAGCTTTCTTT.

This chain uses TRBV14 with TRBJ2-5; D is possibly TRBD1 (5 bases). The CDR3 spans 13 residues. The germline V and J ends were trimmed by 3 bases and 5 bases, with 10 bases remaining between them. Germline assignment: CDR1 SGHDN and CDR2 FVKESK. CDR3 in DNA: TGTGCCAGCAGCCAGGGGCTAGTGGAGACCCAGTACTTC. Translated, it gives CASSQGLVETQYF.

The chain links TRBV7-9 to TRBJ2-1; 9 bases are a match to TRBD1. The CDR3 extends over 16 amino acids. Germline assignment: CDR1 SEHNR and CDR2 FQNEAQ (reference sequence). V trimming: 5 bases; J trimming: 8 bases; junction bases outside the gene matches: 13. CDR3 loop: CASSNYPGQGPDEQFF. The CDR3 DNA reads as TGTGCCAGCAGCAACTACCCGGGACAGGGCCCCGATGAGCAGTTCTTC.

The genes are TRBV30 and TRBJ1-6, with a weak D call TRBD1 (6 bases). The germline CDR1 and CDR2 sequences are GTSNPN and SVGIG (reference sequence). The CDR3 is 16 amino acids. Trimming removed 3 bases at V and 7 bases at J, with 19 bases between. This CDR3 reads CAWRGGAGALNSPLHF. The CDR3 region has the DNA TGTGCCTGGAGAGGCGGGGCAGGGGCTTTAAATTCACCCCTCCACTTT.

The chain employs TRBV18 and TRBJ2-2; 8 positions match TRBD2. The germline V gene encodes CDR1 KGHSH and CDR2 LQKENI. V shed 1 base and J 4 bases; nucleotides not matched to a gene: 5. CDR3 length: 16 residues. Here the CDR3 reads CASSPHGAGATGELFF. The CDR3 DNA sequence: TGTGCCAGCTCACCACACGGAGCGGGGGCCACCGGGGAGCTGTTTTTT.

The CDR3 reads CASSLDRDTNTEAFF. As DNA, the CDR3 is TGTGCCAGCAGCTTAGACCGGGACACGAACACTGAAGCTTTCTTT. V gene TRBV11-2 combines with J gene TRBJ1-1; TRBD1 is a possible D gene (6 bases). Germline V gene data show CDR1 as SGHAT and CDR2 as FQNNGV. V lost 0 bases, J lost 1 base, and 9 bases lay in between. The CDR3 is 15 residues long.

A note on this clone: Other DNA sequences in the sample encode the same CDR3. V gene TRBV12-3 or TRBV12-4 combines with J gene TRBJ1-1, with D uncertain. There are 13 residues in the CDR3. V was pared by 2 bases and J by 4 bases, with 8 bases between. CDR3 in amino acids: CASSLSSGTEAFF. The CDR3 DNA reads TGTGCCAGCAGTTTATCCTCCGGCACTGAAGCTTTCTTT.

V and J are TRBV4-1 and TRBJ2-1; maybe TRBD2 (5 bases). This CDR3 contains 16 residues. Looked up from germline, CDR1 is MGHRA and CDR2 is YSYEKL. V lost 1 base and J 0 bases, leaving 10 bases between the germline ends. The CDR3: CASSQVSGSSYNEQFF. The CDR3 bases are TGCGCCAGCAGCCAAGTCTCGGGGAGCTCCTACAATGAGCAGTTCTTC.

This clone has only one observation. This same CDR3 is encoded by further DNA sequences in the sample. This chain links TRBV18 with TRBJ2-2; D is unclear. This CDR3 region has 13 residues. Germline loops: CDR1 KGHSH, CDR2 LQKENI. V was shortened by 2 bases and J by 5 bases, with 6 bases between the two germline ends. CDR3 loop: CASSPVQTGELFF. The DNA of the CDR3 is TGTGCCAGCTCACCAGTGCAAACCGGGGAGCTGTTTTTT.

The V and J genes are TRBV7-9 and TRBJ2-1; 12 nucleotides agree with TRBD2. The V gene's germline CDR1 is SEHNR and CDR2 FQNEAQ (reference sequence). This CDR3 has 17 residues. V dropped 1 base and J dropped 4; count of bases not matched to a gene: 5. The CDR3 reads CASSLGGTSGLYNEQFF. In DNA form, the CDR3 reads TGTGCCAGCAGCTTAGGTGGGACTAGCGGGTTATACAATGAGCAGTTCTTC. The variable domain in full, with the rest retrieved from reference TRBV7-9 and TRBJ2-1, is DTGVSQNPRHKITKRGQNVTFRCDPISEHNRLYWYRQTLGQGPEFLTYFQNEAQLEKSRLLSDRFSAERPKGSFSTLEIQRTEQGDSAMYLCASSLGGTSGLYNEQFFGPGTRLTVL.

V usage is TRBV30 and J usage is TRBJ2-2; 9 nucleotides line up with TRBD1. Germline CDR1 GTSNPN, CDR2 SVGIG (reference sequence). The CDR3 consists of 16 residues. With V trimmed by 1 base and J by 2 bases, 5 bases remained unmatched. The DNA of the CDR3 is TGTGCCTGGAGTGGGATGGACAGGGGAAACACCGGGGAGCTGTTTTTT. The encoded protein is CAWSGMDRGNTGELFF. The variable domain in full, completed from reference TRBV30 and TRBJ2-2, reads SQTIHQWPATLVQPVGSPLSLECTVEGTSNPNLYWYRQAAGRGLQLLFYSVGIGQISSEVPQNLSASRPQDRQFILSSKKLLLSDSGFYLCAWSGMDRGNTGELFFGEGSRLTVL.

The chain recombines TRBV6-5 with TRBJ2-2; 8 bases line up with TRBD2. Germline V gene lookup returns CDR1 MNHEY and CDR2 SVGAGI. Germline trimming cut 7 bases from V and 3 bases from J; bases unmatched to any gene: 7. This CDR3 is built from 15 residues. CDR3 in DNA: TGTGCCAGCACCAAGCGGGAGACTCACACCGGGGAGCTGTTTTTT. Protein product: CASTKRETHTGELFF.